The clone carrying this TCR beta chain turned up a few times. Alongside a J-beta primer mix, a sample-barcoded 5' primer served in a second PCR lasting about 7 to 12 cycles. TCRdb reprocessed the 5' RACE reads via MiXCR and lists one record per CDR3 protein. The table includes 700,000 to 900,000 distinct CDR3 sequences, 20% to 30% detected once. This sample was included in a study of blood T cells in healthy people across ages. The CDR3 sequence is 13 residues long. Germline V gene sequence: CDR1 DFQATT, CDR2 SNEGSKA (reference sequence). The V and J ends lost 3 bases and 1 base, in that order; junction bases with no gene match: 2. These same data were also listed under a study on T cells of mothers and their children.

This sequence joins TRBV20-1 and TRBJ1-2; 7 bases line up with TRBD1. The sequenced material came from blood. The source of this sequence is a boy younger than 18 in good health. CDR3 loop: CSARAGGNYGYTF. For the CDR3, the DNA is TGCAGTGCTAGGGCAGGGGGTAACTATGGCTACACCTTC.